A selection of T cell receptor beta chains follows, all from one sample in a study of CD8+CD57+ T cells in acquired aplastic anemia. TCRdb ran MiXCR on the reads and lists one entry per CDR3 protein. The sample has about 170,000 distinct CDR3 sequences, 55% to 75% seen once; the top ten hold about 41%. Sequenced material: sorted CD4+, CD8+, or CD8+CD57+ T cells (not recorded which) from PBMCs. The receptors come from a human donor in good health. Each CDR3 is given with its conserved first and last residue. Fields, in order: CDR3 DNA, CDR3 protein, D gene, V gene, clone size, J gene. The D gene is left open where the match is weak. Size tells how often a clone was seen (once, few, many) or the class of an expanded clone, and some rows leave it out.

cdr3_nt: TGCAGTGCTAGAGTCTTTGGCATGAACACTGAAGCTTTCTTT
cdr3_aa: CSARVFGMNTEAFF
d_call: NA
v_call: TRBV20-1
clone_size: NA
j_call: TRBJ1-1

cdr3_nt: TGTGCCAGCAGCTTACGAAAGGAGGCAGACAATGAAAAACTGTTTTTT
cdr3_aa: CASSLRKEADNEKLFF
d_call: NA
v_call: TRBV7-8
clone_size: few
j_call: TRBJ1-4

cdr3_nt: TGTGCCAGCCTACGGGGGAGTGAGCAGTTCTTC
cdr3_aa: CASLRGSEQFF
d_call: NA
v_call: TRBV12-3/TRBV12-4
clone_size: NA
j_call: TRBJ2-1

cdr3_nt: TGTGCCAGCAGTGAATTAGAGACCCAGTACTTC
cdr3_aa: CASSELETQYF
d_call: NA
v_call: TRBV2
clone_size: few
j_call: TRBJ2-5

cdr3_nt: TGTGCCAGCAGTCCGGGACTAGGTGGCTACACCTTC
cdr3_aa: CASSPGLGGYTF
d_call: NA
v_call: TRBV12-3/TRBV12-4
clone_size: NA
j_call: TRBJ1-2

cdr3_nt: TGCAGTGTTGTGGACCATGAGCAGTTCTTC
cdr3_aa: CSVVDHEQFF
d_call: NA
v_call: TRBV29-1
clone_size: NA
j_call: TRBJ2-1

cdr3_nt: TGTGCCAGCAGCGTAGTGGCGGGTTACAATTCACCCCTCCACTTT
cdr3_aa: CASSVVAGYNSPLHF
d_call: NA
v_call: TRBV9
clone_size: few
j_call: TRBJ1-6

cdr3_nt: TGCGCCAGCAGCTTGGCCCCCGGGGAGACCCAGTACTTC
cdr3_aa: CASSLAPGETQYF
d_call: NA
v_call: TRBV5-1
clone_size: NA
j_call: TRBJ2-5

cdr3_nt: TGTGCCAGCAGCCCACCGTACCAAGAGACCCAGTACTTC
cdr3_aa: CASSPPYQETQYF
d_call: NA
v_call: TRBV9
clone_size: NA
j_call: TRBJ2-5

cdr3_nt: TGCGCCAGCAGCTTGGAGGGAGGGCGTAATTCACCCCTCCACTTT
cdr3_aa: CASSLEGGRNSPLHF
d_call: NA
v_call: TRBV5-1
clone_size: NA
j_call: TRBJ1-6

cdr3_nt: TGTGCCAGCAGCTTAGAACAGTATAATTCACCCCTCCACTTT
cdr3_aa: CASSLEQYNSPLHF
d_call: NA
v_call: TRBV7-9
clone_size: NA
j_call: TRBJ1-6

cdr3_nt: TGTGCCACCAGCAGAGATCTTAGGCCTGGACGGTACAATGAGCAGTTCTTC
cdr3_aa: CATSRDLRPGRYNEQFF
d_call: NA
v_call: TRBV15
clone_size: NA
j_call: TRBJ2-1

cdr3_nt: TGCAGCGTCCTTCTACCCTTACAGGGGAGGGACTATGGCTACACCTTC
cdr3_aa: CSVLLPLQGRDYGYTF
d_call: TRBD1
v_call: TRBV29-1
clone_size: NA
j_call: TRBJ1-2

cdr3_nt: TGTGCTAGCAGCTTAGCGGGGTACCAAGAGACCCAGTACTTC
cdr3_aa: CASSLAGYQETQYF
d_call: TRBD2
v_call: TRBV7-7
clone_size: NA
j_call: TRBJ2-5

cdr3_nt: TGTGCCAGCAGCTCGGAAGGGTCTAACTATGGCTACACCTTC
cdr3_aa: CASSSEGSNYGYTF
d_call: NA
v_call: TRBV7-3
clone_size: NA
j_call: TRBJ1-2

cdr3_nt: TGTGCCAGCAGCGTAGGCCCGCAGGGAGGTGAGACCCAGTACTTC
cdr3_aa: CASSVGPQGGETQYF
d_call: NA
v_call: TRBV9
clone_size: NA
j_call: TRBJ2-5

cdr3_nt: TGTGCCAGCAGCTCCCATGACAGGGGCCTAAGAGGGACTGAAGCTTTCTTT
cdr3_aa: CASSSHDRGLRGTEAFF
d_call: TRBD1
v_call: TRBV11-2
clone_size: many
j_call: TRBJ1-1

cdr3_nt: TGCGCCAGCAGCCAAGATCCGGGCACAGATACGCAGTATTTT
cdr3_aa: CASSQDPGTDTQYF
d_call: NA
v_call: TRBV4-1
clone_size: many
j_call: TRBJ2-3

cdr3_nt: TGTGCCAGCAGCGCCGGGACTAGCGGTAGCACAGATACGCAGTATTTT
cdr3_aa: CASSAGTSGSTDTQYF
d_call: TRBD2
v_call: TRBV9
clone_size: many
j_call: TRBJ2-3

cdr3_nt: TGTGCCAGCAGTGACGGAGGGGTGGCTTTCTTT
cdr3_aa: CASSDGGVAFF
d_call: NA
v_call: TRBV2
clone_size: few
j_call: TRBJ1-1

cdr3_nt: TGTGCCAGCAGTTTATCCAGCGGGAGGGCCTTCCAAGAGACCCAGTACTTC
cdr3_aa: CASSLSSGRAFQETQYF
d_call: TRBD2
v_call: TRBV12-3/TRBV12-4
clone_size: NA
j_call: TRBJ2-5

cdr3_nt: TGTGCCAGCAGCTCACTAGCGGGGGGGGGTTGGGAGCAGTTCTTC
cdr3_aa: CASSSLAGGGWEQFF
d_call: TRBD2
v_call: TRBV7-9
clone_size: NA
j_call: TRBJ2-1

cdr3_nt: TGCAGTGCTAGGCTCCTGCTAGCGGGAGGCTATGAGCAGTTCTTC
cdr3_aa: CSARLLLAGGYEQFF
d_call: TRBD2
v_call: TRBV20-1
clone_size: NA
j_call: TRBJ2-1

cdr3_nt: TGTGCCATTGGGGGGTTAACAGATACGCAGTATTTT
cdr3_aa: CAIGGLTDTQYF
d_call: NA
v_call: TRBV10-3
clone_size: few
j_call: TRBJ2-3

cdr3_nt: TGTGCCAGCAGCGGGGGGGGACTAGCGGTCTACAATGAGCAGTTCTTC
cdr3_aa: CASSGGGLAVYNEQFF
d_call: TRBD2
v_call: TRBV9
clone_size: NA
j_call: TRBJ2-1

cdr3_nt: TGTGCCAGCAGCTTGGGGCCTTACCGACTTAGACACGACAGCACAGATACGCAGTATTTT
cdr3_aa: CASSLGPYRLRHDSTDTQYF
d_call: NA
v_call: TRBV5-6
clone_size: NA
j_call: TRBJ2-3

cdr3_nt: TGCGCCAGCAGACAGGGGGATGAAGCTTTCTTT
cdr3_aa: CASRQGDEAFF
d_call: TRBD1
v_call: TRBV5-1
clone_size: once
j_call: TRBJ1-1

cdr3_nt: TGTGCCAGCAGACCCCGGAATGGAGGGTATTCACCCCTCCACTTT
cdr3_aa: CASRPRNGGYSPLHF
d_call: NA
v_call: TRBV7-2
clone_size: NA
j_call: TRBJ1-6

cdr3_nt: TGTGCCAGCAGCGCTGGACTAGCGGGAGGCTATGAGCAGTTCTTC
cdr3_aa: CASSAGLAGGYEQFF
d_call: TRBD2
v_call: TRBV9
clone_size: many
j_call: TRBJ2-1

cdr3_nt: TGTGCCAGCAGTTCGACAGGGGACAATCAGCCCCAGCATTTT
cdr3_aa: CASSSTGDNQPQHF
d_call: TRBD1
v_call: TRBV7-9
clone_size: many
j_call: TRBJ1-5

cdr3_nt: TGTGCCAGCAGTCGACCCGGACTAGCGGCTTACGAGCAGTACTTC
cdr3_aa: CASSRPGLAAYEQYF
d_call: TRBD2
v_call: TRBV10-3
clone_size: once
j_call: TRBJ2-7

cdr3_nt: TGCGCCAGCAGCTCCGGGACAGCGAACTATGGCTACACCTTC
cdr3_aa: CASSSGTANYGYTF
d_call: TRBD1
v_call: TRBV5-1
clone_size: NA
j_call: TRBJ1-2

cdr3_nt: TGCGCCAGCAGCCCTCGGACAGGGCAGGGAGAGACCCAGTACTTC
cdr3_aa: CASSPRTGQGETQYF
d_call: TRBD1
v_call: TRBV5-1
clone_size: NA
j_call: TRBJ2-5

cdr3_nt: TGTGCCAGCAGCTTAGCGGGAGGGCGGTACGAGCAGTACTTC
cdr3_aa: CASSLAGGRYEQYF
d_call: TRBD2
v_call: TRBV7-3
clone_size: few
j_call: TRBJ2-7

cdr3_nt: TGTGCCAGCAGTTTCGCAGAGACCCAGTACTTC
cdr3_aa: CASSFAETQYF
d_call: NA
v_call: TRBV6-2/TRBV6-3
clone_size: many
j_call: TRBJ2-5

cdr3_nt: TGTGCCAGCAGCTTAGGGACAGCTACTAACTATGGCTACACCTTC
cdr3_aa: CASSLGTATNYGYTF
d_call: NA
v_call: TRBV7-2
clone_size: NA
j_call: TRBJ1-2

cdr3_nt: TGTGCCAGCAGCGAAGGGGGGATCTCTTCTCCACCCCTCCACTTT
cdr3_aa: CASSEGGISSPPLHF
d_call: NA
v_call: TRBV2
clone_size: NA
j_call: TRBJ1-6

cdr3_nt: TGTGCCAGCACCGACCGACAGGGAGGAGGGTATGGCTACACCTTC
cdr3_aa: CASTDRQGGGYGYTF
d_call: TRBD1
v_call: TRBV7-2
clone_size: NA
j_call: TRBJ1-2

cdr3_nt: TGTGCCATCAGAGACAGGGAGAACACTGAAGCTTTCTTT
cdr3_aa: CAIRDRENTEAFF
d_call: TRBD1
v_call: TRBV10-3
clone_size: NA
j_call: TRBJ1-1

cdr3_nt: TGTGCCAGCAGCGTACCCCCGATCGGACAGGGGGCCGATTCACCCCTCCACTTT
cdr3_aa: CASSVPPIGQGADSPLHF
d_call: TRBD1
v_call: TRBV9
clone_size: once
j_call: TRBJ1-6